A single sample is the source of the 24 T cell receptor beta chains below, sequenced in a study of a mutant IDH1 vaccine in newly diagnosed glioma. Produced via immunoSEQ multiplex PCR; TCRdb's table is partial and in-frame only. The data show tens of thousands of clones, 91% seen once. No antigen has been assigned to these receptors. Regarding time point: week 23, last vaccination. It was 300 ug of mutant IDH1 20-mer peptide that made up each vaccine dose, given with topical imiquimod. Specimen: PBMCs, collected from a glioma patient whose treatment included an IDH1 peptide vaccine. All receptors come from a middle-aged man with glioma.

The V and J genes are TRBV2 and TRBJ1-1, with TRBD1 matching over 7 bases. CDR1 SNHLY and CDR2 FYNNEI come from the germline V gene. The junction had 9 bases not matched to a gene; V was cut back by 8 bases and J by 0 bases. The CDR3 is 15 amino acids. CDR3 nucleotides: TGTGCCAGCTGCTATCTGGGACAGATGAACACTGAAGCTTTCTTT. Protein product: CASCYLGQMNTEAFF.

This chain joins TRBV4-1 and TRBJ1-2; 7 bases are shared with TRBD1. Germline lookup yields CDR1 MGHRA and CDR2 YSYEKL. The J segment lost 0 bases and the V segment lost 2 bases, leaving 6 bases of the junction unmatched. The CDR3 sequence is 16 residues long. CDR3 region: CASSQTRQGSNYGYTF. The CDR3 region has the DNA TGCGCCAGCAGCCAAACTAGACAGGGTTCTAACTATGGCTACACCTTC.

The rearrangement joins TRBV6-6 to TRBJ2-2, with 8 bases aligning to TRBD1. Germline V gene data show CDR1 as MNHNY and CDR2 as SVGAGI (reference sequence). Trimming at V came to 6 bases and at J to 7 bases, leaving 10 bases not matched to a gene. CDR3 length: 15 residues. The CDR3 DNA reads TGTGCCAGCAGATTCCCCAGGGGGCTCTACGGGGAGCTGTTTTTT. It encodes CASRFPRGLYGELFF.

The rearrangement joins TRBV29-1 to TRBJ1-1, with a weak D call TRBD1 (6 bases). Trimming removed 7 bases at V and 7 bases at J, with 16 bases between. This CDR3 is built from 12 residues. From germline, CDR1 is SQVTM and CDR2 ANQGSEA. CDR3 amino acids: CSGWTDHLEAFF. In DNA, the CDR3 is TGCAGCGGGTGGACAGACCACCTTGAAGCTTTCTTT.

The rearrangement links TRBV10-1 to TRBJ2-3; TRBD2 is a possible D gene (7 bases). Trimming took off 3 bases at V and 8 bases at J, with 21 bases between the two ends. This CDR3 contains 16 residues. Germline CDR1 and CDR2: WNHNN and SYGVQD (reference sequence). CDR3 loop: CASSDPSGTLRGTQYF. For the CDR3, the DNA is TGCGCCAGCAGTGATCCCAGCGGGACCCTCAGGGGTACGCAGTATTTT.

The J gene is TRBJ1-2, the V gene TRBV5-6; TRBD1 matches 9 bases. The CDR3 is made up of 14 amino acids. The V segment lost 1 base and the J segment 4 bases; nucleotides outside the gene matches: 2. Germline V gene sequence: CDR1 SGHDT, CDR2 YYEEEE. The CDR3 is CASSLRTGAYGYTF. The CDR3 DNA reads TGTGCCAGCAGCTTGCGGACAGGGGCCTATGGCTACACCTTC. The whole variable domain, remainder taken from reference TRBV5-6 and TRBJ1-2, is DAGVTQSPTHLIKTRGQQVTLRCSPKSGHDTVSWYQQALGQGPQFIFQYYEEEERQRGNFPDRFSGHQFPNYSSELNVNALLLGDSALYLCASSLRTGAYGYTFGSGTRLTVV.

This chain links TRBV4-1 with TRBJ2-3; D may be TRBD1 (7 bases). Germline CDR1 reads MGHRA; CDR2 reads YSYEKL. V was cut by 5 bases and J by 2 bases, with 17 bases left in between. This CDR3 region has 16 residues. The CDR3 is CASSNFRGDPTDTQYF. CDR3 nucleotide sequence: TGCGCCAGCAGCAACTTCAGGGGGGACCCCACAGATACGCAGTATTTT.

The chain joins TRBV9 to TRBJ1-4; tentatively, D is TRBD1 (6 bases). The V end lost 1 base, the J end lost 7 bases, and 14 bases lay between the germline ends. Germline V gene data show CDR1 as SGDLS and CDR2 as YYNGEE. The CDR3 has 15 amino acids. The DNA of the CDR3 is TGTGCCAGCAGCGTAACCGAGGGGGTCGTTGAAAAACTGTTTTTT. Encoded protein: CASSVTEGVVEKLFF.

As DNA, the CDR3 is TGTGCCAGCAGCTTGTCCAATGGCAATCAGCCCCAGCATTTT. Amino acids: CASSLSNGNQPQHF. The chain is built from TRBV7-8 and TRBJ1-5; D remains unclear. Deletions cut 3 bases from V and 2 bases from J, with 8 bases between. The CDR3 is made up of 14 amino acids. In germline, CDR1 is SGHVS, CDR2 FQNEAQ.

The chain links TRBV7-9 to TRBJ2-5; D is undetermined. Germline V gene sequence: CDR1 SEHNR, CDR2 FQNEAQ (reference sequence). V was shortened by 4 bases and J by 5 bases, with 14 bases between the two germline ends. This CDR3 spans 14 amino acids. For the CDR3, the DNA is TGTGCCAGCAGCTCTAGGTTGGGATTTGAGACCCAGTACTTC. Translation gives CASSSRLGFETQYF.

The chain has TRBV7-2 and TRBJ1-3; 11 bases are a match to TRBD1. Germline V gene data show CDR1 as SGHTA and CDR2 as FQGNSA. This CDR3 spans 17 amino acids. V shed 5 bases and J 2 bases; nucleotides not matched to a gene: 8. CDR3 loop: CASSLYGQGAPGNTIYF. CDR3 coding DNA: TGTGCCAGCAGCCTATACGGACAGGGGGCGCCTGGAAACACCATATATTTT.

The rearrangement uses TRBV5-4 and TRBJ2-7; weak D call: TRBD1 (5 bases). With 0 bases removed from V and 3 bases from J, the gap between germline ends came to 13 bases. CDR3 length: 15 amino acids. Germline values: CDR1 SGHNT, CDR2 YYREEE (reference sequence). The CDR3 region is CASSLGVGEGYEQYF. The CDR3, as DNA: TGTGCCAGCAGCTTGGGGGTAGGGGAAGGCTACGAGCAGTACTTC.

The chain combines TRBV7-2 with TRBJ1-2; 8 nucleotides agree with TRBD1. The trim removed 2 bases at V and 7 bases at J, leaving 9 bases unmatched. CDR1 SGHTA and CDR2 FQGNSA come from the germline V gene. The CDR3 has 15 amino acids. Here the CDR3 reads CASSLRQGSGGGYTF. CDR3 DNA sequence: TGTGCCAGCAGCTTACGACAGGGGTCGGGAGGTGGCTACACCTTC. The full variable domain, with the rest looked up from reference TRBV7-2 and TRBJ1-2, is GAGVSQSPSNKVTEKGKDVELRCDPISGHTALYWYRQSLGQGLEFLIYFQGNSAPDKSGLPSDRFSAERTGGSVSTLTIQRTQQEDSAVYLCASSLRQGSGGGYTFGSGTRLTVV.

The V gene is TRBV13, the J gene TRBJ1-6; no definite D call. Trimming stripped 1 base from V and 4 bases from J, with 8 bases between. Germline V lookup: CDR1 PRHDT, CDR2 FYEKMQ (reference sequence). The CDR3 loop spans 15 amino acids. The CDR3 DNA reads TGTGCCAGCAGCTTAGTCCTAGGGTATAATTCACCCCTCCACTTT. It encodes CASSLVLGYNSPLHF.

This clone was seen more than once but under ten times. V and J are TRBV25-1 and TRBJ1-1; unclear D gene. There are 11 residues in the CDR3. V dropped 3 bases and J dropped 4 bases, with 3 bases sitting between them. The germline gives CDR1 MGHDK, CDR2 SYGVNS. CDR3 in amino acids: CASSDSTEAFF. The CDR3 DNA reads TGTGCCAGCAGTGACTCCACTGAAGCTTTCTTT.

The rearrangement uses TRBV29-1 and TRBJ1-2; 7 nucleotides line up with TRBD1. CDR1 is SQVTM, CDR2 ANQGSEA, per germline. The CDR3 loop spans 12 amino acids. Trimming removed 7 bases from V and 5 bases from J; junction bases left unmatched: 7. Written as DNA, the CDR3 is TGCAGCGCCTACGACAGGGCTTATGGCTACACCTTC. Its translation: CSAYDRAYGYTF.

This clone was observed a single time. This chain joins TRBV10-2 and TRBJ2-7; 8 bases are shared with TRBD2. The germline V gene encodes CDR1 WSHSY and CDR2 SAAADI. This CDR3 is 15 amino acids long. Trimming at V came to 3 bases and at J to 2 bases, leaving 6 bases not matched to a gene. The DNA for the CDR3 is TGCGCCAGCAGTGACAGGTCTAGCGGGCCCTACGAGCAGTACTTC. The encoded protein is CASSDRSSGPYEQYF.

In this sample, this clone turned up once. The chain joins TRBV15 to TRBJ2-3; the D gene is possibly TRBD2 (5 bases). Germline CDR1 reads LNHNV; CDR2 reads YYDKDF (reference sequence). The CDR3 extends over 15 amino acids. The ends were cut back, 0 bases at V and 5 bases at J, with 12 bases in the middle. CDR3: CATSRDPGSGDTQYF. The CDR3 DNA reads TGTGCCACCAGCAGAGATCCGGGGAGCGGAGATACGCAGTATTTT. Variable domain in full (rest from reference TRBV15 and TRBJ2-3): DAMVIQNPRYQVTQFGKPVTLSCSQTLNHNVMYWYQQKSSQAPKLLFHYYDKDFNNEADTPDNFQSRRPNTSFCFLDIRSPGLGDTAMYLCATSRDPGSGDTQYFGPGTRLTVL.

For the CDR3, the DNA is TGTGCCAGCAGGGAGGGGGGAGAACATCTAAAAGGAAAGTATGGCTACACCTTC. Its translation is CASREGGEHLKGKYGYTF. The chain combines TRBV2 with TRBJ1-2; TRBD1 is a possible D gene (6 bases). The CDR3 runs 18 residues. The ends were cut back, 6 bases at V and 5 bases at J, with 28 bases in the middle. CDR1 SNHLY and CDR2 FYNNEI come from the germline V gene.

The CDR3 region has the DNA TGTGCCAGCAGTTTACCAGGGGGGTATGGCTACACCTTC. This codes for CASSLPGGYGYTF. The J gene is TRBJ1-2, the V gene TRBV27, with 7 bases lining up with TRBD1. The CDR3 sequence is 13 residues long. Germline trimming cut 2 bases from V and 5 bases from J; bases unmatched to any gene: 2. Germline V gives CDR1 MNHEY, CDR2 SMNVEV (reference sequence).

The CDR3 loop reads CASSVGGGSSGNTIYF. CDR3 DNA: TGTGCCAGCAGCGTAGGAGGGGGGAGCTCTGGAAACACCATATATTTT. The chain uses TRBV9 and TRBJ1-3; D is possibly TRBD1 (6 bases). The CDR3 has 16 amino acids. Germline V CDR1 and CDR2: SGDLS, YYNGEE. Trimming cost V 0 bases and J 0 bases, with 10 bases left between them.

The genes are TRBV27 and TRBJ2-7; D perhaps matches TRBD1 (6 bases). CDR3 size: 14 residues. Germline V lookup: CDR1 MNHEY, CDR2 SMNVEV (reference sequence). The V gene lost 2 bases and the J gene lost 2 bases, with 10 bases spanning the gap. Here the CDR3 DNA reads TGTGCCAGCAGTTTAACACAGGGCACCTACGAGCAGTACTTC. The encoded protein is CASSLTQGTYEQYF.

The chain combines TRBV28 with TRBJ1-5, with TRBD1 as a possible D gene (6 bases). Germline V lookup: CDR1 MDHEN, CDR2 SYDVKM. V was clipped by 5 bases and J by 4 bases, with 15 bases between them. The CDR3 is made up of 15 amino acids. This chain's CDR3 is CASSPQGSPNQPQHF. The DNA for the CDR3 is TGTGCCAGCAGTCCGCAGGGGAGCCCGAATCAGCCCCAGCATTTT.

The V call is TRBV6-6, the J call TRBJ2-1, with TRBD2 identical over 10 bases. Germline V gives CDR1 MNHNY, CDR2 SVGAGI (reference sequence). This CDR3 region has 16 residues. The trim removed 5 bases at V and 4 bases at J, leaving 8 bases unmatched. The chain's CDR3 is CASSPLLAGIYNEQFF. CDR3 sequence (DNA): TGTGCCAGCAGTCCCTTACTAGCGGGGATATACAATGAGCAGTTCTTC.